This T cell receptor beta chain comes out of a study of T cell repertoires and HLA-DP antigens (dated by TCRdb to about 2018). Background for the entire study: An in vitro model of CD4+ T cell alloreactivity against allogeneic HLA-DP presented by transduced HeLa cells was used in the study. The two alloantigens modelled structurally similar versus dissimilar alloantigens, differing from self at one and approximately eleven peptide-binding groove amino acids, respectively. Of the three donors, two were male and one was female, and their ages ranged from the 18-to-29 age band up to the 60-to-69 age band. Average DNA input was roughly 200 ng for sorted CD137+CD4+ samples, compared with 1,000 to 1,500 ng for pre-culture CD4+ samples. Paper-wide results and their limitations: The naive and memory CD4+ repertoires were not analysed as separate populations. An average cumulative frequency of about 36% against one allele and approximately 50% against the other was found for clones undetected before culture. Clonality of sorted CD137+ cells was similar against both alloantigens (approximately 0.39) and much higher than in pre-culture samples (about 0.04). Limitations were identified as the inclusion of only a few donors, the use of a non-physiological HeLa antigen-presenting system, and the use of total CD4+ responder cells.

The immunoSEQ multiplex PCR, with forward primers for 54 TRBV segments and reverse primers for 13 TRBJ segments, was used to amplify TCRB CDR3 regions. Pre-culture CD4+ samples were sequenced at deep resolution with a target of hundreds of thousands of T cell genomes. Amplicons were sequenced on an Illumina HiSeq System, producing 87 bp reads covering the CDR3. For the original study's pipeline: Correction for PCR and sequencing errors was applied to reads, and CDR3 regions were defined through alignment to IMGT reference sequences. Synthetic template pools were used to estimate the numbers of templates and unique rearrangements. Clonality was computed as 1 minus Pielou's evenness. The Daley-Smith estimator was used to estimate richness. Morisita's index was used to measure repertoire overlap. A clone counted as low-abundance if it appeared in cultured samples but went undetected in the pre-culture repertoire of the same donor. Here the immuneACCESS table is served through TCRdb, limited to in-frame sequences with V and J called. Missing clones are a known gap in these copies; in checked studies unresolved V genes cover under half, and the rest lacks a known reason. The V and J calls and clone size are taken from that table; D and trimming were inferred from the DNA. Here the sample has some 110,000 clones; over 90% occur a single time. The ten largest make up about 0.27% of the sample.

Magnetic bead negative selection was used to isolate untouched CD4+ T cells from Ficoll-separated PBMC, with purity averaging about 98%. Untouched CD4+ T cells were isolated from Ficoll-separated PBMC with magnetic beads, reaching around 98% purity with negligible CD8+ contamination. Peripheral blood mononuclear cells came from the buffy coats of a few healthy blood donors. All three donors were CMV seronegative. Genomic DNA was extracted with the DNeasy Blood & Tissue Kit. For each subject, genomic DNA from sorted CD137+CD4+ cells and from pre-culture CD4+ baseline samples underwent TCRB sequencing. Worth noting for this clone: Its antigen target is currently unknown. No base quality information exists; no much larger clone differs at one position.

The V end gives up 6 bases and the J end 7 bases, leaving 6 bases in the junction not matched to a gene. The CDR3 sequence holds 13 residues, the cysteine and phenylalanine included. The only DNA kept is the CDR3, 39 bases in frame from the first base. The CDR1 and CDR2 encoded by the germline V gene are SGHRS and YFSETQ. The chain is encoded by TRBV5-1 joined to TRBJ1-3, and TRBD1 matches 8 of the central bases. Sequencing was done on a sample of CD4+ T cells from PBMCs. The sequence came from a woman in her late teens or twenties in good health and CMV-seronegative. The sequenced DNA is TGCGCCAGCACCCAGGGGGCAGGCAACACCATATATTTT. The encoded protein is CASTQGAGNTIYF.